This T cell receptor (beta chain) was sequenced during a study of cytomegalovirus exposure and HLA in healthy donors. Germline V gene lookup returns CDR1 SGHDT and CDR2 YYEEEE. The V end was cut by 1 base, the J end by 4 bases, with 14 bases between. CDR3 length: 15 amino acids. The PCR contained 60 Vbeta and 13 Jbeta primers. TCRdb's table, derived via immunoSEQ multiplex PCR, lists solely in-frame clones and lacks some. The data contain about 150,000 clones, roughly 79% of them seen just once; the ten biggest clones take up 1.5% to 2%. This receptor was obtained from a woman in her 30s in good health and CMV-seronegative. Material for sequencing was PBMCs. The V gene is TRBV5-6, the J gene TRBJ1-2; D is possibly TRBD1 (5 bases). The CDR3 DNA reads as TGTGCCAGCAGCTTGCAGGGCGGGGATCCCTATGGCTACACCTTC. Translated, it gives CASSLQGGDPYGYTF.